The 30 T cell receptor beta chains below were found in one sample sequenced in a study of CD8 T cells in ankylosing spondylitis. TCRdb processed the 5' RACE reads anew with MiXCR; each CDR3 protein has one entry. The table has roughly 240,000 distinct CDR3 sequences, 32% seen once. What was sequenced was blood, either unsorted or a sorted T cell fraction (not recorded which). The source is a male donor with ankylosing spondylitis or in good health (not recorded which).

Only a few counts were recorded for this clonotype. CDR3: CASRTSGVREQYF. CDR3 in DNA: TGTGCCAGCCGTACTAGCGGGGTCCGCGAGCAGTACTTC. The rearrangement joins TRBV4-2 to TRBJ2-7, with TRBD2 matching over 10 bases. This CDR3 is built from 13 residues. The V and J ends lost 8 bases and 6 bases, in that order; junction bases with no gene match: 7. Germline loops: CDR1 LGHNA, CDR2 YNFKEQ.

The chain uses TRBV20-1 and TRBJ2-3; no reliable D call. Per the germline V gene, CDR1 is DFQATT and CDR2 is SNEGSKA (reference sequence). CDR3 length equals 15 residues. V was shortened by 6 bases and J by 0 bases, with 16 bases between the two germline ends. The CDR3 DNA reads as TGCAGTGCCACCCCCCCCGGTAAAAGCACAGATACGCAGTATTTT. As protein: CSATPPGKSTDTQYF.

V gene TRBV11-2 combines with J gene TRBJ1-5; D call uncertain. V was clipped by 2 bases and J by 9 bases, with 17 bases between them. This CDR3 region has 15 residues. CDR1 and CDR2 (germline): SGHAT, FQNNGV. The CDR3 loop reads CASSLIAKGGGPQHF. The CDR3 nucleotides read TGTGCCAGCAGCTTAATAGCTAAGGGCGGCGGGCCCCAGCATTTT.

V gene TRBV29-1 combines with J gene TRBJ2-3; TRBD1 matches 7 bases. Germline V gives CDR1 SQVTM, CDR2 ANQGSEA. This CDR3 has 13 residues. V lost 6 bases, J lost 1 base, and 4 bases stayed unmatched. CDR3 loop: CSVRDSRTDTQYF. The CDR3 nucleotides are TGCAGCGTCCGGGACAGCCGCACAGATACGCAGTATTTT.

The chain links TRBV5-5 to TRBJ1-2; D gene uncertain. This CDR3 has 13 amino acids. V was cut by 0 bases and J by 6 bases, with 9 bases left in between. The germline CDR1 and CDR2 sequences are SGHKS and YYEKEE (reference sequence). The CDR3 spells CASSLGVSNGYTF. The CDR3 coding sequence is TGTGCCAGCAGCTTGGGGGTCTCGAATGGCTACACCTTC.

This clonotype was detected only a few times. V gene TRBV20-1 combines with J gene TRBJ2-1, with a possible D match to TRBD2 (7 bases). This CDR3 has 13 residues. Germline values: CDR1 DFQATT, CDR2 SNEGSKA (reference sequence). V lost 3 bases and J lost 2, with 8 bases in between. This CDR3 reads CSASGGPYNEQFF. The CDR3 nucleotides read TGCAGTGCTAGCGGGGGGCCCTACAATGAGCAGTTCTTC.

This clonotype appeared a few times. The chain carries TRBV12-3 or TRBV12-4 and TRBJ2-7; possibly TRBD2 for D (5 bases). V lost 3 bases, J lost 3 bases, and 9 bases lay in between. This CDR3 is built from 13 residues. CDR3 protein: CASSFGESYEQYF. In nucleotides, the CDR3 is TGTGCCAGCAGTTTCGGGGAGAGCTACGAGCAGTACTTC.

This sequence joins TRBV5-6 and TRBJ2-3; D may be TRBD1 or TRBD2 (6 bases each). The CDR3 contains 15 residues. The V and J ends lost 1 base and 1 base respectively, with 10 bases between them. Germline-derived CDR1 and CDR2 are SGHDT and YYEEEE. CDR3 coding DNA: TGTGCCAGCAGCTTGCTTAGGGGGGGCACAGATACGCAGTATTTT. This translates into CASSLLRGGTDTQYF. Using reference TRBV5-6 and TRBJ2-3 for the parts outside the CDR3, the full variable domain is DAGVTQSPTHLIKTRGQQVTLRCSPKSGHDTVSWYQQALGQGPQFIFQYYEEEERQRGNFPDRFSGHQFPNYSSELNVNALLLGDSALYLCASSLLRGGTDTQYFGPGTRLTVL.

The chain carries TRBV24-1 and TRBJ2-1; D not certain. The V end lost 0 bases, the J end lost 4 bases, and 6 bases lay between the germline ends. Germline V CDR1 and CDR2: KGHDR, SFDVKD. This CDR3 is built from 14 residues. Written as DNA, the CDR3 is TGTGCCACCAGTGATTTGAACACGTACAATGAGCAGTTCTTC. Protein sequence: CATSDLNTYNEQFF.

The chain carries TRBV3-1 and TRBJ2-1; the D gene could be TRBD1 or TRBD2 (5 bases each). V shed 5 bases and J shed 4 bases, with 21 bases lying between them. The CDR3 is 17 amino acids. Germline V gene sequence: CDR1 LGHDT, CDR2 YNNKEL (reference sequence). This CDR3 is CASSATSLTGPYNEQFF. The DNA for the CDR3 is TGTGCCAGCAGCGCAACCTCCTTAACGGGGCCGTACAATGAGCAGTTCTTC.

This clonotype showed up just a few times. This chain links TRBV5-6 with TRBJ2-1, with no clear D. This CDR3 has 13 amino acids. The germline CDR1 and CDR2 sequences are SGHDT and YYEEEE. Trimming cost V 0 bases and J 10 bases, with 11 bases left between them. The CDR3 nucleotides read TGTGCCAGCAGCTTGGTAGGAGTTGGGGAGCAGTTCTTC. Translation gives CASSLVGVGEQFF. Full variable domain (outside the CDR3, taken from reference TRBV5-6 and TRBJ2-1): DAGVTQSPTHLIKTRGQQVTLRCSPKSGHDTVSWYQQALGQGPQFIFQYYEEEERQRGNFPDRFSGHQFPNYSSELNVNALLLGDSALYLCASSLVGVGEQFFGPGTRLTVL.

The chain combines TRBV20-1 with TRBJ2-6; D is unresolved. This CDR3 spans 16 amino acids. V lost 5 bases and J lost 0, with 14 bases in between. Germline V lookup: CDR1 DFQATT, CDR2 SNEGSKA (reference sequence). The chain's CDR3 is CSAQPPVSSGANVLTF. CDR3 nucleotides: TGCAGTGCTCAACCCCCAGTCTCCTCTGGGGCCAACGTCCTGACTTTC.

In its sample, this clonotype was seen a few times. The CDR3 sequence: CSAKGAIPYEQYF. The CDR3 DNA is TGCAGTGCCAAGGGGGCAATACCCTACGAGCAGTACTTC. The rearrangement links TRBV20-1 to TRBJ2-7; TRBD1 matches at 7 bases. The CDR3 extends over 13 amino acids. Per the germline V gene, CDR1 is DFQATT and CDR2 is SNEGSKA (reference sequence). Germline trimming cut 6 bases from V and 2 bases from J; bases unmatched to any gene: 7.

The chain recombines TRBV5-1 with TRBJ2-1; the D gene is possibly TRBD2 (6 bases). This CDR3 has 15 amino acids. V shed 5 bases and J shed 1 base, with 13 bases lying between them. CDR1 is SGHRS, CDR2 YFSETQ, per germline. The DNA of the CDR3 is TGCGCCAGCAGTTACGGGGGTAGGTCCTACAATGAGCAGTTCTTC. It specifies CASSYGGRSYNEQFF.

This clonotype showed up just a few times. V is TRBV6-1 and J is TRBJ2-1; TRBD2 is a possible D gene (5 bases). The CDR3 runs to 14 residues. Trimming cost V 7 bases and J 5 bases, with 15 bases left between them. Per germline, CDR1 MNHNS and CDR2 SASEGT. CDR3 nucleotides: TGTGCCAGCACCCGCGGCCCCGGGAACAATGAGCAGTTCTTC. Protein product: CASTRGPGNNEQFF.

This rearrangement joins TRBV10-3 to TRBJ2-3; a possible D gene is TRBD1 (5 bases). V was cut by 3 bases and J by 2 bases, with 12 bases left in between. Germline values: CDR1 ENHRY, CDR2 SYGVKD. This CDR3 comprises 15 residues. The CDR3 DNA sequence: TGTGCCATCAGTGAAACGTTAGGGGCCACAGATACGCAGTATTTT. It is translated as CAISETLGATDTQYF.

This chain connects TRBV20-1 to TRBJ2-5; D uncertain. Trimming pared 1 base from V and 2 bases from J, leaving 14 bases between. The V gene's germline CDR1 is DFQATT and CDR2 SNEGSKA (reference sequence). The CDR3 runs to 15 residues. DNA of the CDR3: TGCAGTGCTAGAGTTGGGTTGACACTACAAGAGACCCAGTACTTC. This codes for CSARVGLTLQETQYF.

The chain joins TRBV4-1 to TRBJ2-7; no definite D call. The V end lost 2 bases, the J end lost 3 bases, and 11 bases lay between the germline ends. The germline V gene encodes CDR1 MGHRA and CDR2 YSYEKL. This CDR3 has 14 residues. The CDR3 DNA reads as TGCGCCAGCAGCCAAAGGCTAGTCGTCTACGAGCAGTACTTC. Its translation: CASSQRLVVYEQYF.

The chain joins TRBV12-3 or TRBV12-4 to TRBJ2-5, with D maybe TRBD1 (5 bases). The ends were cut back, 4 bases at V and 1 base at J, with 19 bases in the middle. The CDR3 extends over 17 amino acids. The CDR3 spells CASSSWETRTRQETQYF. In nucleotides, the CDR3 is TGTGCCAGCAGTTCCTGGGAAACACGGACACGCCAAGAGACCCAGTACTTC.

The V call is TRBV4-2, the J call TRBJ1-2; D not certain. V was pared by 4 bases and J by 4 bases, with 22 bases between. CDR3 length equals 17 residues. In germline, CDR1 is LGHNA, CDR2 YNFKEQ. The CDR3 nucleotides are TGTGCCAGCAGCCCTAGGATCCGGGCATCCTTGTTCTATGGCTACACCTTC. This sequence encodes CASSPRIRASLFYGYTF.

The CDR3 nucleotides are TGTGCCAGCAGTTTTCGAAGGGGTTCAGAGACCCAGTACTTC. Protein product: CASSFRRGSETQYF. V is TRBV27 and J is TRBJ2-5; the D gene is possibly TRBD1 (5 bases). V lost 3 bases and J lost 4, with 12 bases in between. Germline V gives CDR1 MNHEY, CDR2 SMNVEV (reference sequence). CDR3 length: 14 residues.

This chain connects TRBV20-1 to TRBJ2-5; D is perhaps TRBD1 or TRBD2 (5 bases each). Germline lookup yields CDR1 DFQATT and CDR2 SNEGSKA (reference sequence). There are 11 residues in the CDR3. In DNA form, the CDR3 reads TGCTCAACGGGGCCGGGGGAGACCCAGTACTTC. Translation: CSTGPGETQYF.

There are a few counts of this clonotype. This chain links TRBV10-3 with TRBJ2-7; D is unresolved. V dropped 2 bases and J dropped 4 bases, with 6 bases sitting between them. The CDR3 extends over 12 amino acids. The germline gives CDR1 ENHRY, CDR2 SYGVKD. CDR3 sequence: CAISERQYEQYF. CDR3 nucleotides: TGTGCCATCAGTGAGCGTCAATACGAGCAGTACTTC.

There are a few counts of this clonotype. This chain connects TRBV20-1 to TRBJ2-7; the match to TRBD1 covers 7 bases. CDR1 and CDR2 from the germline V gene are DFQATT and SNEGSKA (reference sequence). The V gene end was trimmed by 5 bases and the J gene end by 3 bases; junction bases not matched to a gene: 7. The length of the CDR3 is 13 residues. CDR3 protein: CSAPDRLRYEQYF. CDR3 nucleotide sequence: TGCAGTGCTCCGGACAGGTTGCGCTACGAGCAGTACTTC.

J is TRBJ1-5 and V is TRBV6-2 or TRBV6-3; D gene uncertain. Trimming took 8 bases from V and 3 from J, leaving 14 bases between them. CDR3 size: 14 residues. Germline loops: CDR1 MNHEY, CDR2 SVGEGT. The CDR3 reads CASDIPTNNQPQHF. In nucleotides, the CDR3 is TGTGCCAGCGACATACCGACGAACAATCAGCCCCAGCATTTT.

The CDR3 loop is CSAIPGQPPLHF. The CDR3 DNA sequence: TGCAGTGCTATCCCGGGGCAACCACCCCTCCACTTT. V and J are TRBV20-1 and TRBJ1-6; the D gene is possibly TRBD1 (5 bases). This CDR3 is built from 12 residues. Trimming cost V 4 bases and J 11 bases, with 12 bases left between them. Germline CDR1 and CDR2: DFQATT and SNEGSKA (reference sequence).

V is TRBV3-1 and J is TRBJ2-7; D not resolved. CDR3 length: 13 amino acids. Germline loops: CDR1 LGHDT, CDR2 YNNKEL (reference sequence). The ends were cut back, 5 bases at V and 3 bases at J, with 11 bases in the middle. CDR3 residues: CASSSAADYEQYF. The CDR3 coding sequence is TGTGCCAGCAGCTCGGCGGCAGACTACGAGCAGTACTTC.

The sample holds a few counts of this clonotype. V is TRBV10-3 and J is TRBJ2-2; D might be TRBD2 (6 bases). V was cut by 8 bases and J by 0 bases, with 10 bases left in between. The CDR3 is made up of 14 amino acids. CDR1 is ENHRY and CDR2 is SYGVKD in the germline V gene. The CDR3 region is CAIGGGTNTGELFF. CDR3 nucleotide sequence: TGTGCCATCGGTGGGGGGACGAACACCGGGGAGCTGTTTTTT.

This clonotype was observed at least ten times. The V gene is TRBV10-3, the J gene TRBJ1-6; unclear D gene. The CDR3 is made up of 13 amino acids. Germline loops: CDR1 ENHRY, CDR2 SYGVKD. The V end lost 8 bases, the J end lost 6 bases, and 11 bases lay between the germline ends. The CDR3, as DNA: TGTGCCATCCGTCCAGAGGGTAATTCACCCCTCCACTTT. It is translated as CAIRPEGNSPLHF.

The chain is built from TRBV12-3 or TRBV12-4 and TRBJ1-4; TRBD1 might be the D (5 bases). V was pared by 4 bases and J by 8 bases, with 20 bases between. There are 16 residues in the CDR3. CDR3 residues: CASSSGTETSIEKLFF. CDR3 DNA: TGTGCCAGCAGTTCCGGGACGGAAACGTCTATAGAAAAACTGTTTTTT.